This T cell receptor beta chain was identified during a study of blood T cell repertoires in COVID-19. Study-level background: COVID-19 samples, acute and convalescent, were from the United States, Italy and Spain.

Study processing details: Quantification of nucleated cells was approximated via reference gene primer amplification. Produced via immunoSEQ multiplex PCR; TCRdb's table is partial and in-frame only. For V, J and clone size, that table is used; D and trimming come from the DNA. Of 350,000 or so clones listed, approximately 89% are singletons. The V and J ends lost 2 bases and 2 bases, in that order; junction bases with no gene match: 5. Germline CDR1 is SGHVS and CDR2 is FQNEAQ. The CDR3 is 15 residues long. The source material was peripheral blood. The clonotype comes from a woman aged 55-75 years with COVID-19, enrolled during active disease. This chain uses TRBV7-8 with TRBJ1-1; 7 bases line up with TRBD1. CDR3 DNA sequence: TGTGCCAGCAGCTTAAGTGGACAGGTAAACACTGAAGCTTTCTTT. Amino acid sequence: CASSLSGQVNTEAFF. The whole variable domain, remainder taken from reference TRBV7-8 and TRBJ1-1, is GAGVSQSPRYKVAKRGQDVALRCDPISGHVSLFWYQQALGQGPEFLTYFQNEAQLDKSGLPSDRFFAERPEGSVSTLKIQRTQQEDSAVYLCASSLSGQVNTEAFFGQGTRLTVV.